This TCR beta chain appears in the sequencing data of a study of liver allograft versus peripheral blood T cells. Study information: Comparisons were made between T cell receptor repertoires found in transplanted livers and those circulating in recipients' peripheral blood.

V was trimmed by 5 bases and J by 3 bases, leaving 20 bases between them. The germline V gene encodes CDR1 LNHDA and CDR2 SQIVND (reference sequence). The CDR3 totals 17 residues. Whole-study findings and limits: Repertoires found inside liver allografts reportedly differed from T cell receptor repertoires in peripheral blood.

Each CDR3 protein gets one entry after TCRdb re-called the reads with MiXCR. This sample has 9,000 to 10,000 distinct CDR3 sequences, with less than 20% found just once. With respect to this clonotype: Antigen: not known. A much larger clone is a single base away; this may be a read error. Likely a read error: the CDR3 ends without its conserved phenylalanine or tryptophan.

The chain is built from TRBV19 and TRBJ1-5; D might be TRBD1 (6 bases). This TCR was recovered from a human patient who had a liver transplant. Some T cells may arise from the graft donor. In DNA, the CDR3 is TGTGCCAGTAGTCTACGTCGGACAGCCGAGGACAATCAGCCCCAGCATTTA. As protein: CASSLRRTAEDNQPQHL.